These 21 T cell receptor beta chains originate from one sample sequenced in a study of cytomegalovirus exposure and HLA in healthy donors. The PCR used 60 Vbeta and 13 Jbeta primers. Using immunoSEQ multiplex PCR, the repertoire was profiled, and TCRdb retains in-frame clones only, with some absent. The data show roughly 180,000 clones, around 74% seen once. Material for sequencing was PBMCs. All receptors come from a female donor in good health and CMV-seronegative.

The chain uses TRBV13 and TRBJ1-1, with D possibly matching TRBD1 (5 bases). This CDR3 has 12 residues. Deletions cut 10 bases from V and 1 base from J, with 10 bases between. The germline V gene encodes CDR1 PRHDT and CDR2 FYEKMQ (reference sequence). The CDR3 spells CATRAGNTEAFF. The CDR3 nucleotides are TGTGCCACCAGGGCGGGGAACACTGAAGCTTTCTTT.

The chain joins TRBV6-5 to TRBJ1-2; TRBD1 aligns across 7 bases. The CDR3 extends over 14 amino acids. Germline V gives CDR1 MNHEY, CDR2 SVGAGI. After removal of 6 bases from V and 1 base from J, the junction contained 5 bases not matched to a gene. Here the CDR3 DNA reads TGTGCCAGCAGGAGGGACAGAGTTAACTATGGCTACACCTTC. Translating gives CASRRDRVNYGYTF.

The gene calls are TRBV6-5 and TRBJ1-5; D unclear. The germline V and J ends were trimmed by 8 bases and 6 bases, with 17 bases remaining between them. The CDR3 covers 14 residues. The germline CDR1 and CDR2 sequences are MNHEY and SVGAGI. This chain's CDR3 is CASGLVAPGQPQHF. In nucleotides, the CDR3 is TGTGCCAGCGGTCTAGTGGCTCCGGGTCAGCCCCAGCATTTT.

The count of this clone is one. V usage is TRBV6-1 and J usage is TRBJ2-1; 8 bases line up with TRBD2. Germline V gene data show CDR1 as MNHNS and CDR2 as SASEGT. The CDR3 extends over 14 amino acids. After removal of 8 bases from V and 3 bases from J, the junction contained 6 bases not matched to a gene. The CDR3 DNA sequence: TGTGCCAGCGGTAGCGGGGTAGACTACAATGAGCAGTTCTTC. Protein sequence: CASGSGVDYNEQFF.

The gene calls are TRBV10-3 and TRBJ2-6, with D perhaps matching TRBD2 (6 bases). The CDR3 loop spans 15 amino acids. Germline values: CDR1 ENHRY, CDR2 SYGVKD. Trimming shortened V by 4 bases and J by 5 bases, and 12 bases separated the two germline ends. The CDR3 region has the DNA TGTGCCATCAGTGTAGACGGGAGCTGGGCCAACGTCCTGACTTTC. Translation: CAISVDGSWANVLTF.

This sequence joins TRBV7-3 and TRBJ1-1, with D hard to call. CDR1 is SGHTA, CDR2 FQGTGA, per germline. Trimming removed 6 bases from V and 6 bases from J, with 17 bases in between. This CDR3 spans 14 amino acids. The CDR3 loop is CASRRNSGSSEAFF. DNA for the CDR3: TGTGCCAGCAGACGTAACTCAGGCTCTTCTGAAGCTTTCTTT.

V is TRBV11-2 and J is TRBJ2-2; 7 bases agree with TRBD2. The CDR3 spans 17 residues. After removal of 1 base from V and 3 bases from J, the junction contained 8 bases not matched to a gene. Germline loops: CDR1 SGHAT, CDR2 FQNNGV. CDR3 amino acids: CASSLAVAGEDTGELFF. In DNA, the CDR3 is TGTGCCAGCAGCTTAGCAGTGGCGGGAGAGGACACCGGGGAGCTGTTTTTT. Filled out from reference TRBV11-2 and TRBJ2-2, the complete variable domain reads EAGVAQSPRYKIIEKRQSVAFWCNPISGHATLYWYQQILGQGPKLLIQFQNNGVVDDSQLPKDRFSAERLKGVDSTLKIQPAKLEDSAVYLCASSLAVAGEDTGELFFGEGSRLTVL.

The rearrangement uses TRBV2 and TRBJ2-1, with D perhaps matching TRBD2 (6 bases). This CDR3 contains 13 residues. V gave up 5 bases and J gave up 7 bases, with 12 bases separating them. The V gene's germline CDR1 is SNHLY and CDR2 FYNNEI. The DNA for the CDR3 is TGTGCCAGCAGTTACATAGGAGGGAATGAGCAGTTCTTC. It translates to CASSYIGGNEQFF.

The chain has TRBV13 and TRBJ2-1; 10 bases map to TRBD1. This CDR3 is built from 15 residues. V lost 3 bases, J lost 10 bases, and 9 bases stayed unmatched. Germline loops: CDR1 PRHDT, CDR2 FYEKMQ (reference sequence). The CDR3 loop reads CASSFRQGAAIEQFF. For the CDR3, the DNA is TGTGCCAGCAGCTTCCGACAGGGGGCGGCGATAGAGCAGTTCTTC.

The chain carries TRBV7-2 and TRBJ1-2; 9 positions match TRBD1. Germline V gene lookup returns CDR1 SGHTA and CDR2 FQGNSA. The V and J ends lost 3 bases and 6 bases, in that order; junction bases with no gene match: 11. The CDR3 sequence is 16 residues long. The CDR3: CASSLYRGGQGDGYTF. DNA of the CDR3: TGTGCCAGCAGCTTGTACCGAGGGGGACAGGGTGATGGCTACACCTTC.

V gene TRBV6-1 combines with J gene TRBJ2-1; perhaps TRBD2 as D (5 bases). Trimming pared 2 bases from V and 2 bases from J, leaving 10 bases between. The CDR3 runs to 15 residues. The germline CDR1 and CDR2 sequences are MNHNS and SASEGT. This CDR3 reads CASSESLGAYNEQFF. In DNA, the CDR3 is TGTGCCAGCAGTGAAAGTTTGGGAGCCTACAATGAGCAGTTCTTC.

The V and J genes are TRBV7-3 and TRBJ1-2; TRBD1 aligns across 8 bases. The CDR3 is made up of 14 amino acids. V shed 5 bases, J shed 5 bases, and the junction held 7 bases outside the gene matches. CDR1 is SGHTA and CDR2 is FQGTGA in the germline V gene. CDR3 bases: TGTGCCAGCAGCCCACAGGGGGATCCGTATGGCTACACCTTC. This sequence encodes CASSPQGDPYGYTF.

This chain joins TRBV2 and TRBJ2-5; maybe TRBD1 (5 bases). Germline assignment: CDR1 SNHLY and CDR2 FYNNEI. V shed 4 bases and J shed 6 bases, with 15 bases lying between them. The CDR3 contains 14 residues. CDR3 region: CASSADSAGKTQYF. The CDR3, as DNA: TGTGCCAGCAGTGCAGACTCGGCAGGGAAGACCCAGTACTTC.

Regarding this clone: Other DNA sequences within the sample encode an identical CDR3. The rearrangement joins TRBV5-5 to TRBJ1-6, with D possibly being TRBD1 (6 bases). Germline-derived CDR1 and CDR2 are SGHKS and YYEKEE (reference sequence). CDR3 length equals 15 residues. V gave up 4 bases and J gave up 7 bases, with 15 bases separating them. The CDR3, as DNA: TGTGCCAGCAGCCCCGAGGGGGGGATCAATTCACCCCTCCACTTT. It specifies CASSPEGGINSPLHF.

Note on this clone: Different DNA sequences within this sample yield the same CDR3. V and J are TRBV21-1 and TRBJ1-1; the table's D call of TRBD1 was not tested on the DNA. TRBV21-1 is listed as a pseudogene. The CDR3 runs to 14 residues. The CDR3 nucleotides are TGTGCCAGCAGCAAAACAGGGATGGGTACTGAAGCTTTCTTT. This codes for CASSKTGMGTEAFF.

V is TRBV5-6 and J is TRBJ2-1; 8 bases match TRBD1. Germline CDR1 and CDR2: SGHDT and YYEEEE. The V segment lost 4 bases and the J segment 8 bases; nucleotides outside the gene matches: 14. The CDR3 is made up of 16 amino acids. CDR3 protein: CASSPAGQGISDEQFF. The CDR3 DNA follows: TGTGCCAGCAGCCCAGCCGGACAGGGTATAAGTGATGAGCAGTTCTTC.

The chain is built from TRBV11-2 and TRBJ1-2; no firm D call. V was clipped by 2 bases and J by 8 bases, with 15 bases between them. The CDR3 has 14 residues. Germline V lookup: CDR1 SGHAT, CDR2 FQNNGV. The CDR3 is CASSLYSGSYGYTF. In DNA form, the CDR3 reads TGTGCCAGCAGCTTATATTCCGGGAGCTACGGCTACACCTTC. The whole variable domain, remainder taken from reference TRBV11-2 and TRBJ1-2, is EAGVAQSPRYKIIEKRQSVAFWCNPISGHATLYWYQQILGQGPKLLIQFQNNGVVDDSQLPKDRFSAERLKGVDSTLKIQPAKLEDSAVYLCASSLYSGSYGYTFGSGTRLTVV.

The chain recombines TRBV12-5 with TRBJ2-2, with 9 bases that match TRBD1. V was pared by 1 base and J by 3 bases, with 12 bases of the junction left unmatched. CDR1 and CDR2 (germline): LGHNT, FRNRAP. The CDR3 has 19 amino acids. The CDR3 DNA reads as TGTGCTAGTGGTTTGGAAATGACAGGGGGACTGAGGGACACCGGGGAGCTGTTTTTT. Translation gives CASGLEMTGGLRDTGELFF.

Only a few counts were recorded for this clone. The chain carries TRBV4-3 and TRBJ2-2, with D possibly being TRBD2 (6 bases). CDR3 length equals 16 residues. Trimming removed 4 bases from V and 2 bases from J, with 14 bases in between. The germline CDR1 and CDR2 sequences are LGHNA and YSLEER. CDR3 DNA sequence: TGCGCCAGCAGCCTCGTGAAGCGGGTTAACACCGGGGAGCTGTTTTTT. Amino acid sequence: CASSLVKRVNTGELFF.

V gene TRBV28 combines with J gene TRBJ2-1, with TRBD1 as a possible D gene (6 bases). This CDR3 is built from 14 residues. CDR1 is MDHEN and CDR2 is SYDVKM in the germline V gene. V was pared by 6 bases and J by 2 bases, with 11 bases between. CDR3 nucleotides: TGTGCCAGCAGGTATCGGGACACCTACAATGAGCAGTTCTTC. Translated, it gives CASRYRDTYNEQFF.

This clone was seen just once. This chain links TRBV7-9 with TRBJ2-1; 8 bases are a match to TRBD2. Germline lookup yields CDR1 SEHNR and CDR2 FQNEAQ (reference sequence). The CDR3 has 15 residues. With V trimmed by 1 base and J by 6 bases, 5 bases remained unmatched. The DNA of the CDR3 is TGTGCCAGCAGCTTAGTAATACGGGAGGGCAATGAGCAGTTCTTC. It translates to CASSLVIREGNEQFF.